This T cell receptor (beta chain) comes out of a study of blood T cell repertoires in COVID-19. This clone was recorded once. Sequencing used immunoSEQ multiplex PCR; TCRdb keeps in-frame clones, though not all of them. The data hold roughly 74,000 clones, with 84% observed a single time. The source material was peripheral blood. This TCR was sampled from a man between 65 and 79 years old with acute or convalescent COVID-19.

The CDR3 region is CASSEEWGGGYGYTF. The CDR3 DNA is TGTGCCAGCAGTGAAGAGTGGGGGGGCGGCTATGGCTACACCTTC. The genes are TRBV6-1 and TRBJ1-2, with D possibly matching TRBD1 (6 bases). Germline CDR1 reads MNHNS; CDR2 reads SASEGT. Trimming took 1 base from V and 4 from J, leaving 13 bases between them. The CDR3 spans 15 residues.